The present entry profiles one TCR beta chain with its context. The source of the sample is a study of blood T cell repertoires in COVID-19. Study details: PBMCs, B-cell-depleted T cells, or T cells provided the cDNA or gDNA that made up the material.

This table comes from immunoSEQ multiplex PCR, and its TCRdb copy is limited to in-frame clones, with some not included. This sample has fewer than 250,000 clones, with approximately 84% found just once. The CDR3 length is 14 residues. Trimming removed 6 bases at V and 7 bases at J, with 19 bases between. Germline assignment: CDR1 SNHLY and CDR2 FYNNEI. The receptor was derived from a man aged 45-65 years with acute or convalescent COVID-19. The chain carries TRBV2 and TRBJ2-7, with TRBD2 as a possible D gene (6 bases). Sequencing was done on a sample of peripheral blood. CDR3 bases: TGTGCCAGCAGCATAGGTTTGAGTGCGGGGGAGCAGTACTTC. Translation gives CASSIGLSAGEQYF.